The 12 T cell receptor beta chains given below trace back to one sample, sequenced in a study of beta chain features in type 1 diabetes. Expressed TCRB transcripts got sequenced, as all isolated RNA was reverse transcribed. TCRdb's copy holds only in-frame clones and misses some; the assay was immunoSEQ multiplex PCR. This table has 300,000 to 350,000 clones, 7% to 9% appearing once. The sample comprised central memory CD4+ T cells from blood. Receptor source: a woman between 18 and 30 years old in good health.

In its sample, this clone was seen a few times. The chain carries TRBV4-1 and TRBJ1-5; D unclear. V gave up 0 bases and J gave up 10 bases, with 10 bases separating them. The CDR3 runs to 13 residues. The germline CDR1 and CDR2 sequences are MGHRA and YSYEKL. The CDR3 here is CASSQDTNFPQHF. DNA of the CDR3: TGCGCCAGCAGCCAAGATACGAATTTCCCCCAGCATTTT.

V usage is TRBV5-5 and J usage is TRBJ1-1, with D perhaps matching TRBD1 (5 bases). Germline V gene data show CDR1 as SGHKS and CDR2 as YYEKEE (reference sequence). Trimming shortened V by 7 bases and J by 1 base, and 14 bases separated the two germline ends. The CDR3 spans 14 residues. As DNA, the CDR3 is TGTGCCAGCGGGGCAGGTTGGAGGAACACTGAAGCTTTCTTT. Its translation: CASGAGWRNTEAFF.

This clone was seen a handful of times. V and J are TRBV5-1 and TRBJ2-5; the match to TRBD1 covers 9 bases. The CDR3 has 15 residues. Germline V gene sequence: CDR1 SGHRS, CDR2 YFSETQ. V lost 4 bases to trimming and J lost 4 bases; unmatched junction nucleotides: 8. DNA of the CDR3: TGCGCCAGCAGCCCACAGGGGGCGCGGGTAGAGACCCAGTACTTC. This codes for CASSPQGARVETQYF. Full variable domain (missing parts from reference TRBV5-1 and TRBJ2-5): KAGVTQTPRYLIKTRGQQVTLSCSPISGHRSVSWYQQTPGQGLQFLFEYFSETQRNKGNFPGRFSGRQFSNSRSEMNVSTLELGDSALYLCASSPQGARVETQYFGPGTRLLVL.

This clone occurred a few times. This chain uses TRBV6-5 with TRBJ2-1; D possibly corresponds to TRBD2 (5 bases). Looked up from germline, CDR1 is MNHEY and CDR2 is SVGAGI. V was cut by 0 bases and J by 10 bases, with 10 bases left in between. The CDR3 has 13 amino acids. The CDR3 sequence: CASSYSRLNEQFF. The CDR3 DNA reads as TGTGCCAGCAGTTACTCTAGACTAAACGAGCAGTTCTTC.

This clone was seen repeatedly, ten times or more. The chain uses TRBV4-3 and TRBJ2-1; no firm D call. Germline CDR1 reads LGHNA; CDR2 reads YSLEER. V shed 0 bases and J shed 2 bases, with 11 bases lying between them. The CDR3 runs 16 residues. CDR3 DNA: TGCGCCAGCAGCCAAGATCCCCAGGATGCCTACAATGAGCAGTTCTTC. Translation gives CASSQDPQDAYNEQFF.

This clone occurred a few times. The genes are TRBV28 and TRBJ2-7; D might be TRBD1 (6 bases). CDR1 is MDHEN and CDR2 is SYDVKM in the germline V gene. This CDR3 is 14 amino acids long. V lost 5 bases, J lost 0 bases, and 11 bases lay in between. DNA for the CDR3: TGTGCCAGCAGTCTCGGGACACCCTCCTACGAGCAGTACTTC. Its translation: CASSLGTPSYEQYF. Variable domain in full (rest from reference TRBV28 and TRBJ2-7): DVKVTQSSRYLVKRTGEKVFLECVQDMDHENMFWYRQDPGLGLRLIYFSYDVKMKEKGDIPEGYSVSREKKERFSLILESASTNQTSMYLCASSLGTPSYEQYFGPGTRLTVT.

The CDR3 coding sequence is TGTGCCAGCAGCCGGAGGCTAGCGGCGAACACCGGGGAGCTGTTTTTT. Residues: CASSRRLAANTGELFF. This chain joins TRBV14 and TRBJ2-2, with 7 positions matching TRBD2. CDR1 and CDR2 from the germline V gene are SGHDN and FVKESK. This CDR3 has 16 residues. The junction had 5 bases not matched to a gene; V was cut back by 4 bases and J by 0 bases.

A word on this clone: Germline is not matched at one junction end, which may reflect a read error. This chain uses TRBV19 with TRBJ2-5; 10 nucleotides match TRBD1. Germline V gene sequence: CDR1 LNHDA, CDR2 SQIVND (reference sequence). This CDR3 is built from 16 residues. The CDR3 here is CASSIGRTGGYETQYF. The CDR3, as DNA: TGTGCCAGTAGCATAGGGCGGACAGGGGGTTACGAGACCCAGTACTTC.

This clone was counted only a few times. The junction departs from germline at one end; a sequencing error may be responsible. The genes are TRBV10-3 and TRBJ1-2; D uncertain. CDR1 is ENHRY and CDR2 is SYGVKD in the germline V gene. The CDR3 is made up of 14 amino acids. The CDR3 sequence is CASSYGQSTYGYTF. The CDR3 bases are TGTGCCAGCAGTTACGGGCAGAGCACCTATGGCTACACCTTC.

The CDR3 loop reads CASSSLRELFF. CDR3 bases: TGTGCCAGCAGCTCCTTGAGGGAGCTGTTTTTT. V usage is TRBV13 and J usage is TRBJ2-2; D call uncertain. This CDR3 spans 11 amino acids. Looked up from germline, CDR1 is PRHDT and CDR2 is FYEKMQ (reference sequence). V lost 4 bases and J lost 9, with 6 bases in between.

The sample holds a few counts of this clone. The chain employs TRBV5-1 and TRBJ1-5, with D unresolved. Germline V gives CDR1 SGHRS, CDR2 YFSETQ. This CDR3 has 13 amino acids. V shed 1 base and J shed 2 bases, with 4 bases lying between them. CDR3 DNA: TGCGCCAGCAGCTTGAACGGCAATCAGCCCCAGCATTTT. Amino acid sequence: CASSLNGNQPQHF.

DNA for the CDR3: TGTGCCAGCAGCGTAGCTTACCGGGATCAAGAGACCCAGTACTTC. Its protein is CASSVAYRDQETQYF. The chain is built from TRBV9 and TRBJ2-5; D may be TRBD2 (5 bases). V was pared by 0 bases and J by 2 bases, with 11 bases between. Germline V CDR1 and CDR2: SGDLS, YYNGEE. This CDR3 has 15 residues.